Reported below is one T cell receptor (beta chain). The sample holds one count of this clone. What this receptor recognizes is not known. No base qualities exist here, and no much larger clone lies one base off it. Libraries were constructed by the immunoSEQ multiplex PCR assay. In most patients, genomic DNA was isolated using the Qiagen DNeasy Blood and Tissue Kit and sent frozen to Adaptive Biotechnologies for TCR sequencing. For most patients, genomic DNA was subjected to high-throughput TCR-beta CDR3 sequencing by Adaptive Biotechnologies. Processing in the source paper ran as follows. Adaptive's ImmunoSEQ software was the source of the TCR sequencing data for about 17 patients, while a few other patients were processed with MiXCR and VDJtools. CD4 versus CD8 sorting errors were corrected by removing sequences found in both subsets at a frequency ratio below 5:1. Because the origin of CDR3 nucleotide sequences shared between donor and recipient could not be assigned, those sequences were removed. To count as alloreactive, a clone needed at least 2-fold expansion over unstimulated cells and a minimum CFSE-low frequency of 0.002% (template counts) or 0.001% (read counts). Clones were considered mappable if detected in sequenced pre-transplant spleen, lymph node, or MLR CFSE-low populations of the donor or recipient. The cumulative frequency of alloreactive clones was calculated as a percentage of all sequences, weighted by copy number. TCRdb took over this immuneACCESS table, retaining in-frame rearrangements with V and J assigned. Such tables are incomplete; in checked studies, under half of the missing clones stem from an unresolved V gene, and the remainder is unexplained. The V and J calls and the clone size are those of that table, but D and trimming were determined from the DNA. Within this sample are about 94,000 clones, with over 75% of them counted one time only. 0.5% of the sample is held by the ten biggest clonotypes.

The CDR3 measures 13 amino acids from cysteine to phenylalanine. Of the read, only the CDR3 DNA is kept; its 39 bases are in frame from base 1. The germline V gene provides CDR1 SGHTA and CDR2 FQGTGA. Trimming leaves V shorter by 5 bases and J shorter by 6 bases, with the junction holding 3 bases beyond the gene matches. This sample is part of a study of graft-versus-host responses after intestinal transplantation (dated by TCRdb to about 2021). With regard to the full study: Multivisceral, liver-intestinal, or isolated intestinal transplants were received by the recipients. The cohort enrolled under 25 intestinal transplant recipients including one retransplant, and a few patients lacking pretransplant specimens were excluded. After intestinal transplantation, graft-versus-host and host-versus-graft alloreactive T cell clones in the graft, circulation and bone marrow were tracked using bulk TCR-beta CDR3 sequencing. Rather than being sequenced by the commercial service, samples from a few later patients were sequenced in-house on an Illumina MiSeq and processed with MiXCR. To identify alloreactive clones, pre-transplant mixed lymphocyte reaction products were sequenced and compared with unstimulated pre-transplant donor and recipient T cells. All recipients received anti-thymocyte globulin induction followed by maintenance tacrolimus and steroids for about three years. A peak of at least 4% donor T cells among recipient peripheral blood mononuclear cells was the definition used for donor T cell macrochimerism. Study-wide findings and limitations: The relatively low number and heterogeneity of intestinal transplant patients limited the conclusions. GvH clones turned up in recipient bone marrow, with some appearing earlier in ileal mucosa or blood, a pattern consistent with an intestinal mucosal origin. Early after transplant, peak levels of circulating GvH clones were found to be associated with declines in HvG clones. In the allografts of patients with donor T cell macrochimerism, GvH to HvG T cell clonal ratios were high.

The sample's time point label, in plain terms: cells obtained before transplantation from donor or recipient. CD3+CD4+ and CD3+CD8+ populations were FACS-sorted from unstimulated pre-transplant donor and recipient cells taken from spleen or lymph nodes. The sequence derives from a human donor who received an intestinal transplant. The sequence joins TRBV7-3 to TRBJ2-2, and 7 junctional nucleotides match TRBD1. Sequenced here: unstimulated CD8+ T cells sorted from spleen or lymph node cells, sampled before intestinal transplant. CDR3 protein: CASSEQGSGELFF. The DNA is as follows: TGTGCCAGCAGCGAACAGGGGTCCGGGGAGCTGTTTTTT. The CDR3, completed at both ends by the reference TRBV7-3 and TRBJ2-2 genes, gives the full variable domain GAGVSQTPSNKVTEKGKYVELRCDPISGHTALYWYRQSLGQGPEFLIYFQGTGAADDSGLPNDRFFAVRPEGSVSTLKIQRTERGDSAVYLCASSEQGSGELFFGEGSRLTVL.